This TCR beta chain was captured by sequencing in a study of T-cell memory formation after mild COVID-19. General study findings and limits: CM and EM subsets held most contracting CD4+ clones; EMRA held CD8+ ones.

This CDR3 has 17 residues. The V gene end was trimmed by 0 bases and the J gene end by 5 bases; junction bases not matched to a gene: 10. CDR1 is SGHRS, CDR2 YFSETQ, per germline. This clonotype has at least ten counts. Its specificity is not known. TCRdb called the 5' RACE reads again in MiXCR, with one record for every CDR3 protein. This repertoire shows 75,000 to 95,000 distinct CDR3 sequences, around 16% found once; its top ten account for approximately 40%. The sequencing sample was made of PBMCs or a T cell subset sorted from them (not recorded which). This clonotype originated in a man between 18 and 35 years old who had mild COVID-19 (a few samples of this study predate the infection). Cell type and time point are not known. The chain carries TRBV5-1 and TRBJ2-5, with 10 bases identical to TRBD1. This CDR3 reads CASSLARTGGDSETQYF. The CDR3 DNA is TGCGCCAGCAGCTTGGCTAGGACAGGGGGAGACTCCGAGACCCAGTACTTC.